The clone carrying this T cell receptor (beta chain) was observed at least ten times. Clones were sequenced by immunoSEQ multiplex PCR, and TCRdb holds only the in-frame ones, with some missing. The table shows almost 200,000 clones, with around 85% occurring only once. This entry is derived from a study of blood T cell repertoires in COVID-19. Study context: The United States, Italy and Spain supplied acute and convalescent COVID-19 samples.

Trimming stripped 1 base from V and 4 bases from J, with 13 bases between. CDR3 length: 15 residues. CDR1 is LGHDT and CDR2 is YNNKEL in the germline V gene (reference sequence). The V and J genes are TRBV3-1 (or the pseudogene TRBV3-2) and TRBJ1-2; a possible D gene is TRBD1 (5 bases). Sequenced: peripheral blood. The source is a man aged 55-75 years with COVID-19, enrolled during active disease. Here the CDR3 reads CASSQGARTSYGYTF. As DNA, the CDR3 is TGTGCCAGCAGCCAAGGAGCTAGGACAAGCTATGGCTACACCTTC.